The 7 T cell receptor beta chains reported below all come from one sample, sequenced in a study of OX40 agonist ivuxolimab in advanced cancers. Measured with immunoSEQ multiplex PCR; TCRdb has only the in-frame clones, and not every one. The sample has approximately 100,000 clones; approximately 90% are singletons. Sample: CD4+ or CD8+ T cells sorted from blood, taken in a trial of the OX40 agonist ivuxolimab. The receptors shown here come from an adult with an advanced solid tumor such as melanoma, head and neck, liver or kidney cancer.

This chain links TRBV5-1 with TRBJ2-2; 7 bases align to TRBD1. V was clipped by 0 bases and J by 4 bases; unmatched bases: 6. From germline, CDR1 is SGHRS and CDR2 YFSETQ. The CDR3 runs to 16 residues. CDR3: CASSLDVGGPTGELFF. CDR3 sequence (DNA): TGCGCCAGCAGCTTGGACGTAGGGGGCCCCACCGGGGAGCTGTTTTTT.

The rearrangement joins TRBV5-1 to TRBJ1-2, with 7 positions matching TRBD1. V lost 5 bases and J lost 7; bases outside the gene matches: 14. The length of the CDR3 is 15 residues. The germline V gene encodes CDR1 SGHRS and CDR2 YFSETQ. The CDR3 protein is CASRRGGGGAGGYTF. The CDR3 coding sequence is TGCGCCAGCAGGAGGGGCGGAGGGGGCGCAGGTGGCTACACCTTC.

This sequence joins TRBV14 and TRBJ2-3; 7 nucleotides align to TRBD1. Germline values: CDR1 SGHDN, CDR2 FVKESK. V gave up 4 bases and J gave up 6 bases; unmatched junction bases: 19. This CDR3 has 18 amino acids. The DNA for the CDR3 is TGTGCCAGCAGCCTCTTCTACAGGACAGGTGGCCCCGGGGATACGCAGTATTTT. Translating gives CASSLFYRTGGPGDTQYF.

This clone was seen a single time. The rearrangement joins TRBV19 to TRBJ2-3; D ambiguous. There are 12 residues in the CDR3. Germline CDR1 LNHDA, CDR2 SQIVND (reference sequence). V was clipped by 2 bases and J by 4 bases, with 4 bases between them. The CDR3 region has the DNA TGTGCCAGTAGTATAAGTCCAGATACGCAGTATTTT. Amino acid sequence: CASSISPDTQYF.

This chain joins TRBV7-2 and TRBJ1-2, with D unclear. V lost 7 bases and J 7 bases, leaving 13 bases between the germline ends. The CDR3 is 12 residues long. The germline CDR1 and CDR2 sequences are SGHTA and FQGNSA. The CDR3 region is CASNPVEGGYTF. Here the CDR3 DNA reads TGTGCCAGCAACCCTGTAGAGGGTGGCTACACCTTC.

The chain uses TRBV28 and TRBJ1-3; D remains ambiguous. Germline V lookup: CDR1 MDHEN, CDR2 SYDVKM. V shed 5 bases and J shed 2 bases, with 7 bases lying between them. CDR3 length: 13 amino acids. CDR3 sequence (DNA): TGTGCCAGCAGTCGCCATACTGGAAACACCATATATTTT. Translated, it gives CASSRHTGNTIYF.

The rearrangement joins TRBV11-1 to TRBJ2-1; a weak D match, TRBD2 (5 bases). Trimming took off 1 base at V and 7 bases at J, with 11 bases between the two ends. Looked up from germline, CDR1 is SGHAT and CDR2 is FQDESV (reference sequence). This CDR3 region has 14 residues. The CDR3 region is CASSLGVRENEQFF. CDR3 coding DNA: TGTGCCAGCAGCTTAGGGGTCCGGGAAAATGAGCAGTTCTTC.